The 3 T cell receptor beta chains in this list originate from one sample, sequenced in a study of Tregs in tolerant kidney transplant recipients. Clones were sequenced by immunoSEQ multiplex PCR, and TCRdb holds only the in-frame ones, with some missing. The table lists over 60,000 clones, 95% to 98% of them singletons. The sequencing used CD4+ T cells from blood, collected before the transplant. Receptor source: a human donor who received a combined kidney and bone marrow transplant.

The chain recombines TRBV7-9 with TRBJ1-3; the D is unclear. There are 15 residues in the CDR3. Germline loops: CDR1 SEHNR, CDR2 FQNEAQ (reference sequence). The V gene lost 0 bases and the J gene lost 2 bases, with 8 bases spanning the gap. Here the CDR3 reads CASSLASWPGNTIYF. CDR3 nucleotides: TGTGCCAGCAGCTTAGCTAGCTGGCCTGGAAACACCATATATTTT.

The chain combines TRBV11-3 with TRBJ2-1; TRBD2 aligns across 7 bases. Germline V lookup: CDR1 SGHNT, CDR2 YENEEA. The CDR3 runs 15 residues. The J segment lost 9 bases and the V segment lost 4 bases, leaving 12 bases of the junction unmatched. CDR3 nucleotides: TGTGCCAGCAGCTCCGAGCGGGATTACTGGCGTGAGCAGTTCTTC. Its protein is CASSSERDYWREQFF.

This chain connects TRBV11-2 to TRBJ2-1; 13 bases are shared with TRBD2. Germline CDR1 and CDR2: SGHAT and FQNNGV. Trimming removed 2 bases from V and 7 bases from J; junction bases left unmatched: 8. This CDR3 is 17 amino acids long. CDR3 bases: TGTGCCAGCAGCTTACAGACTAGCGGGGGGTTTTGGAATGAGCAGTTCTTC. It translates to CASSLQTSGGFWNEQFF. Full variable domain (missing parts from reference TRBV11-2 and TRBJ2-1): EAGVAQSPRYKIIEKRQSVAFWCNPISGHATLYWYQQILGQGPKLLIQFQNNGVVDDSQLPKDRFSAERLKGVDSTLKIQPAKLEDSAVYLCASSLQTSGGFWNEQFFGPGTRLTVL.